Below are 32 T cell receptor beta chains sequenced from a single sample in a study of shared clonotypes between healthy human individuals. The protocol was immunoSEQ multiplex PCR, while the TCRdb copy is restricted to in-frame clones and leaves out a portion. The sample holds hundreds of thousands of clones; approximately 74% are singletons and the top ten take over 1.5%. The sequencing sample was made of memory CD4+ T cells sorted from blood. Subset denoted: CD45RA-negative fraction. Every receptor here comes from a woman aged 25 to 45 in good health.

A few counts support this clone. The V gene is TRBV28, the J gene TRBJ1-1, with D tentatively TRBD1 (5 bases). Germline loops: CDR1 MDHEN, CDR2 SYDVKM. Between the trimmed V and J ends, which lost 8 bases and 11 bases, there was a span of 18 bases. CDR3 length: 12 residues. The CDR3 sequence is CASRLRPGLAFF. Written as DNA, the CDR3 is TGTGCCAGCCGGCTCCGTCCGGGGCTCGCTTTCTTT. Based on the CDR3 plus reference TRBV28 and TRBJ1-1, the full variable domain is DVKVTQSSRYLVKRTGEKVFLECVQDMDHENMFWYRQDPGLGLRLIYFSYDVKMKEKGDIPEGYSVSREKKERFSLILESASTNQTSMYLCASRLRPGLAFFGQGTRLTVV.

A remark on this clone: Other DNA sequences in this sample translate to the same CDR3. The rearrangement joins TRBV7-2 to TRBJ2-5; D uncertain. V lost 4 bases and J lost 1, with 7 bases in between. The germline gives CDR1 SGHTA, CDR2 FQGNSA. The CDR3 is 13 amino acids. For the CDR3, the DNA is TGTGCCAGCAGCTCTAGGGTCCAAGAGACCCAGTACTTC. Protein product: CASSSRVQETQYF.

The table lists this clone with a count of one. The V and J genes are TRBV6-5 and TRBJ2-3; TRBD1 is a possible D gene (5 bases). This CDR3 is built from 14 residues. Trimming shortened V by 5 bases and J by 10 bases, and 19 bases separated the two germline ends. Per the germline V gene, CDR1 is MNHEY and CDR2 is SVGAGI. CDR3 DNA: TGTGCCAGCAGTCCCCAAGAGACAGTCACCCCGCAGTATTTT. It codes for CASSPQETVTPQYF.

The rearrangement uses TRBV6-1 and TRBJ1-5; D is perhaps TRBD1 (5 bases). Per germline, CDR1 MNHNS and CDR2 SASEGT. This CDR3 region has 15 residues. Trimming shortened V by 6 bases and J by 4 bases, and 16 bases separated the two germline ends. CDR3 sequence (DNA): TGTGCCAGCAGGGCCGGGGCAGGGCCGAATCAGCCCCAGCATTTT. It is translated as CASRAGAGPNQPQHF.

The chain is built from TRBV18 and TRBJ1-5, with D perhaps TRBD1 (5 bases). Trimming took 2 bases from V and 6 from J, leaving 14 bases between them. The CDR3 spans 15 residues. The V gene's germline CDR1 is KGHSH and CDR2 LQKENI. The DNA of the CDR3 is TGTGCCAGCTCACCATCCAGGGCTGGTTCTCAGCCCCAGCATTTT. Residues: CASSPSRAGSQPQHF.

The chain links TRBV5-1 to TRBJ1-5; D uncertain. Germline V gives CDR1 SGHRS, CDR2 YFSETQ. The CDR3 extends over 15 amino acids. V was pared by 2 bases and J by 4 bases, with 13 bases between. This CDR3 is CASSFQPGPNQPQHF. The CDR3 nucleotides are TGCGCCAGCAGCTTCCAACCGGGTCCGAATCAGCCCCAGCATTTT.

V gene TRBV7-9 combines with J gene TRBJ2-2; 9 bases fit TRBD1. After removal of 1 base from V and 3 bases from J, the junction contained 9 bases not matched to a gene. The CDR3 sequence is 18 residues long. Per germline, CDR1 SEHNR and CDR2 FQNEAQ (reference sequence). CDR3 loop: CASSLGSLQGAYTGELFF. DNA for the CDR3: TGTGCCAGCAGCTTAGGATCGCTACAGGGGGCGTACACCGGGGAGCTGTTTTTT.

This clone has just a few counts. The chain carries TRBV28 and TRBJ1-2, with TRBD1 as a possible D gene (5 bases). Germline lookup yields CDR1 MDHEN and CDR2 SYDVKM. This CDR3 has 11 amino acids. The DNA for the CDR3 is TGTGTCATTCGGGACTTCGATGGCTACACCTTC. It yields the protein CVIRDFDGYTF.

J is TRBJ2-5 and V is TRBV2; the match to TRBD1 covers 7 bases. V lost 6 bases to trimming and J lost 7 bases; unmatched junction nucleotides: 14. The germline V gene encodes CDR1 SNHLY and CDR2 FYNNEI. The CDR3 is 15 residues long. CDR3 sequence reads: CASRLPQGGRGTQYF. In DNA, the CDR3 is TGTGCCAGCAGGCTGCCCCAAGGGGGCCGGGGGACCCAGTACTTC.

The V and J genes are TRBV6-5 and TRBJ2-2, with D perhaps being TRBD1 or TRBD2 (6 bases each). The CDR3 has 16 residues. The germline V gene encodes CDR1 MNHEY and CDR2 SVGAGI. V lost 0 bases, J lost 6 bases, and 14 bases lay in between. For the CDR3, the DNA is TGTGCCAGCAGTTACTCAACTCGGGGGCCCGCCGGGGAGCTGTTTTTT. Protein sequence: CASSYSTRGPAGELFF.

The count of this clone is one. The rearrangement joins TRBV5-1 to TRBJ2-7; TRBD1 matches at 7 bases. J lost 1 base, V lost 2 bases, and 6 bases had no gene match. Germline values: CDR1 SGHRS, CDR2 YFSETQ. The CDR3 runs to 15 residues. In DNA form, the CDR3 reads TGCGCCAGCAGCTTTCAGGGACAGTCTTCCTACGAGCAGTACTTC. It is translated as CASSFQGQSSYEQYF.

The CDR3, as DNA: TGTGCCAGCAGTTACGGGTCAGAAGGTGGCTACACCTTC. Its protein product is CASSYGSEGGYTF. The gene calls are TRBV6-5 and TRBJ1-2; D is unresolved. V was trimmed by 2 bases and J by 7 bases, leaving 11 bases between them. Germline-derived CDR1 and CDR2 are MNHEY and SVGAGI. The CDR3 consists of 13 residues.

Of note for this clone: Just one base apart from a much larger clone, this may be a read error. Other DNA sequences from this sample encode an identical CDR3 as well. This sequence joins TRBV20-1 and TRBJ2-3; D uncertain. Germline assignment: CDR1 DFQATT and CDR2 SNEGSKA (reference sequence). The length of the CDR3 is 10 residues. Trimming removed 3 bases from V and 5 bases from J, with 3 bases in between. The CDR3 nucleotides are TGCAGTGCTAGTCGAGATACGCAGTATTTT. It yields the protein CSASRDTQYF.

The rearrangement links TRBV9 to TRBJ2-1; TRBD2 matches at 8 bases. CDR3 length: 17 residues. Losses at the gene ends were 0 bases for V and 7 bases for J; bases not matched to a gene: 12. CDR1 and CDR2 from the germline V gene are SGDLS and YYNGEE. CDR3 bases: TGTGCCAGCAGCGTAGAAAGCGGGAGACCCGGCGGGAATGAGCAGTTCTTC. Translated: CASSVESGRPGGNEQFF.

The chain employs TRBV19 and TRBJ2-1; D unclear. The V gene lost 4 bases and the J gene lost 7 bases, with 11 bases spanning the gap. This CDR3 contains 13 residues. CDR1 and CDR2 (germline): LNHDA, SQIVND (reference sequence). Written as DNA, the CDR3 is TGTGCCAGTAGTAAGAGTAGGTTAAATGAGCAGTTCTTC. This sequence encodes CASSKSRLNEQFF.

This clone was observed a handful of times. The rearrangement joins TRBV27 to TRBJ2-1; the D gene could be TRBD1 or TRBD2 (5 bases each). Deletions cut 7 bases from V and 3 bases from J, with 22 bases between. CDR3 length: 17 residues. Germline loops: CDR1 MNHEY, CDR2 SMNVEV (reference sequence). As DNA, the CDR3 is TGTGCCAGCATGAGGGGAACCGGTGACTCTATCTACAATGAGCAGTTCTTC. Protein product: CASMRGTGDSIYNEQFF.

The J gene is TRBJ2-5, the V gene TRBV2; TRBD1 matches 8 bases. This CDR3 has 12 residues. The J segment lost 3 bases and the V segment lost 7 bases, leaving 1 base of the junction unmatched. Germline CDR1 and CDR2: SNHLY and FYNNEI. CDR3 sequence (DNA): TGTGCCAGCAACAGGGGGGAAGAGACCCAGTACTTC. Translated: CASNRGEETQYF.

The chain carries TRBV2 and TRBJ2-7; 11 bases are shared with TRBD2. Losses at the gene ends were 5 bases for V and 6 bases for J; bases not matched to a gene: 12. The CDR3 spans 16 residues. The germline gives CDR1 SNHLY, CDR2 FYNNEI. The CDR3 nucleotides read TGTGCCAGCAGTCAGAATTTGCCCCTAGCGGGAGGCGAGCAGTACTTC. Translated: CASSQNLPLAGGEQYF.

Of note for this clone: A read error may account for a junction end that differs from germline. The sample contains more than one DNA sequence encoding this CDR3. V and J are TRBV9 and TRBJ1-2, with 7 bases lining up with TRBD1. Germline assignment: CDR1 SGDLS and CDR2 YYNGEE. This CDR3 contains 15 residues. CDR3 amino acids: CASSVTAGTDYGYTF. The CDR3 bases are TGTGCCAGCAGCGTGACCGCCGGGACAGACTATGGCTATACCTTC. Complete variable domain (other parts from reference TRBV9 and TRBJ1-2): DSGVTQTPKHLITATGQRVTLRCSPRSGDLSVYWYQQSLDQGLQFLIQYYNGEERAKGNILERFSAQQFPDLHSELNLSSLELGDSALYFCASSVTAGTDYGYTFGSGTRLTVV.

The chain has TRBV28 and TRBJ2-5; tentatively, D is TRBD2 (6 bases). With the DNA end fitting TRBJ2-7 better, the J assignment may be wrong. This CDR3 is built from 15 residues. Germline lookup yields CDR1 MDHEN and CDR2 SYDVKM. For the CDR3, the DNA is TGTGCCAGCAGTTCGTTCGGGACTCCTCCCTACGAGCAGTACTTC. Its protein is CASSSFGTPPYEQYF.

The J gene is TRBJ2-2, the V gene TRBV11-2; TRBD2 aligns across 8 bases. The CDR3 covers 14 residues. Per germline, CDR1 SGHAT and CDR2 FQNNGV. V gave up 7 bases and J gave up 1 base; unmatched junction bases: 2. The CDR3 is CASTSGRNTGELFF. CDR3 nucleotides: TGTGCCAGCACGAGCGGGAGGAACACCGGGGAGCTGTTTTTT. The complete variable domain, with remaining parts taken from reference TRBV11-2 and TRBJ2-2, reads EAGVAQSPRYKIIEKRQSVAFWCNPISGHATLYWYQQILGQGPKLLIQFQNNGVVDDSQLPKDRFSAERLKGVDSTLKIQPAKLEDSAVYLCASTSGRNTGELFFGEGSRLTVL.

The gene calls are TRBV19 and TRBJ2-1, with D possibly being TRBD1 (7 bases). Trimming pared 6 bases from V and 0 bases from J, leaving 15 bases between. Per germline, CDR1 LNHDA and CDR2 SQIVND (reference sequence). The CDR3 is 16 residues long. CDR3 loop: CASRNYRGGSYNEQFF. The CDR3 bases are TGTGCCAGTAGAAACTACAGGGGAGGCTCCTACAATGAGCAGTTCTTC.

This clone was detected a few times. CDR3 region: CASSLAQRNEKLFF. The CDR3 coding sequence is TGTGCCAGCAGCTTGGCACAGAGGAATGAAAAACTGTTTTTT. The chain combines TRBV5-6 with TRBJ1-4; D gene unclear. This CDR3 is built from 14 residues. Trimming pared 0 bases from V and 5 bases from J, leaving 8 bases between. CDR1 is SGHDT and CDR2 is YYEEEE in the germline V gene.

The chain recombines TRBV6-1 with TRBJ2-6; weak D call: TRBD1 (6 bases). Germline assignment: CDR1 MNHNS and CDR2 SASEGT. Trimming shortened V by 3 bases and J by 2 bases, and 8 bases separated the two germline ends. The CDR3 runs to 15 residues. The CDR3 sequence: CASSDQGTGANVLTF. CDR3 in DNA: TGTGCCAGCAGTGATCAGGGGACTGGGGCCAACGTCCTGACTTTC.

The CDR3 reads CASSEAGGFYEQYF. CDR3 sequence (DNA): TGTGCCAGCAGTGAAGCAGGGGGTTTCTACGAGCAGTACTTC. J is TRBJ2-7 and V is TRBV6-1; D is possibly TRBD1 (6 bases). This CDR3 contains 14 residues. CDR1 and CDR2 from the germline V gene are MNHNS and SASEGT. V was shortened by 0 bases and J by 3 bases, with 9 bases between the two germline ends.

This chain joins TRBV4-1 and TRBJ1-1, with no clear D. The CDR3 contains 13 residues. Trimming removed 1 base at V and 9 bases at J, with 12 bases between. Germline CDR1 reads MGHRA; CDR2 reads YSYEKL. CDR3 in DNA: TGCGCCAGCAGCCAAGGCTCCGGGGATAAAGCTTTCTTT. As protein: CASSQGSGDKAFF.

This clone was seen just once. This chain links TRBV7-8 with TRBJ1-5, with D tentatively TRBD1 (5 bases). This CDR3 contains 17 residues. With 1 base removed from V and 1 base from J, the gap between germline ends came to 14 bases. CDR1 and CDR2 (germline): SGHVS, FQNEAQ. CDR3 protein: CASSLGGTGRSNQPQHF. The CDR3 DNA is TGTGCCAGCAGCTTAGGAGGGACGGGTAGGAGCAATCAGCCCCAGCATTTT.

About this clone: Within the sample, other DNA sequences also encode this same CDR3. This chain's CDR3 is CASSSQRDTEAFF. CDR3 coding DNA: TGTGCCAGCAGCTCTCAGAGGGACACTGAAGCTTTCTTT. J is TRBJ1-1 and V is TRBV7-2, with D unclear. There are 13 residues in the CDR3. V shed 4 bases and J shed 3 bases, with 9 bases lying between them. The germline V gene encodes CDR1 SGHTA and CDR2 FQGNSA. The whole variable domain, filled in from reference TRBV7-2 and TRBJ1-1, reads GAGVSQSPSNKVTEKGKDVELRCDPISGHTALYWYRQSLGQGLEFLIYFQGNSAPDKSGLPSDRFSAERTGGSVSTLTIQRTQQEDSAVYLCASSSQRDTEAFFGQGTRLTVV.

The DNA of the CDR3 is TGTGCCAGCAGTTTATTAGGGGGCACTGAAGCTTTCTTT. As protein: CASSLLGGTEAFF. The J gene is TRBJ1-1, the V gene TRBV27; a possible D gene is TRBD1 (6 bases). The CDR3 runs 13 residues. Trimming shortened V by 1 base and J by 4 bases, and 7 bases separated the two germline ends. Germline CDR1 reads MNHEY; CDR2 reads SMNVEV (reference sequence).

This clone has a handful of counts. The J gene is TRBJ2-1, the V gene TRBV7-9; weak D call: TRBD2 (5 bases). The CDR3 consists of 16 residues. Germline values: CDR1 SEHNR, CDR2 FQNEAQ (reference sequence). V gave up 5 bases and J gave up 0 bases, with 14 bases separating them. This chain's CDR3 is CASSPGVRSSYNEQFF. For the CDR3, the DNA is TGTGCCAGCAGCCCCGGGGTGAGAAGCTCCTACAATGAGCAGTTCTTC.

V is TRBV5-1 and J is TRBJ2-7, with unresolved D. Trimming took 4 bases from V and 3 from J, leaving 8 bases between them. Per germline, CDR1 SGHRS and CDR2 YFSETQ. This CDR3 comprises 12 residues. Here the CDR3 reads CASSRQDYEQYF. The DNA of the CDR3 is TGCGCCAGCAGCCGGCAAGACTACGAGCAGTACTTC. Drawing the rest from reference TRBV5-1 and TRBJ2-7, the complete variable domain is KAGVTQTPRYLIKTRGQQVTLSCSPISGHRSVSWYQQTPGQGLQFLFEYFSETQRNKGNFPGRFSGRQFSNSRSEMNVSTLELGDSALYLCASSRQDYEQYFGPGTRLTVT.

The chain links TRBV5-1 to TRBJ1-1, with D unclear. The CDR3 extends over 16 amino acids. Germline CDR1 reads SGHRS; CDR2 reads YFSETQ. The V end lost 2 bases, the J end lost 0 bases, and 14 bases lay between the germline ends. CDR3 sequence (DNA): TGCGCCAGCAGCTTTGGAGGGTTCACGATGAACACTGAAGCTTTCTTT. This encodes CASSFGGFTMNTEAFF.